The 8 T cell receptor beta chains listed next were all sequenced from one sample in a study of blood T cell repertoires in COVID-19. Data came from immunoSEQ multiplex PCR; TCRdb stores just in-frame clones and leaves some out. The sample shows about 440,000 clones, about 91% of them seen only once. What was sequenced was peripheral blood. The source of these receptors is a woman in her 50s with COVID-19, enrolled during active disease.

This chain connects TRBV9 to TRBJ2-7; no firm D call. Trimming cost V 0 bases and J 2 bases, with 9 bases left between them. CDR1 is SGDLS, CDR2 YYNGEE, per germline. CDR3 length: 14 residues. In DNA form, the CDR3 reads TGTGCCAGCAGCGTAGAGTTGGCGGCCTACGAGCAGTACTTC. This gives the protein CASSVELAAYEQYF.

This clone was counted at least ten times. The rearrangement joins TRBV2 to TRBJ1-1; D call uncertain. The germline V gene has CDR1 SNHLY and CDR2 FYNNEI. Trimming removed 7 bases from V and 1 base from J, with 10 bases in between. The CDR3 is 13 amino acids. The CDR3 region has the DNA TGTGCCAGCATCGTTGACACGAACACTGAAGCTTTCTTT. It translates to CASIVDTNTEAFF.

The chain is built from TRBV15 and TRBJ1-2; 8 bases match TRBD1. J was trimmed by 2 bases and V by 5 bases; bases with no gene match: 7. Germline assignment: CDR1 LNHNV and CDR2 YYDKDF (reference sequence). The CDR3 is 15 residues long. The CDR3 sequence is CATSGGTGENYGYTF. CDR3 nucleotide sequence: TGTGCCACCAGCGGAGGGACAGGTGAAAACTATGGCTACACCTTC.

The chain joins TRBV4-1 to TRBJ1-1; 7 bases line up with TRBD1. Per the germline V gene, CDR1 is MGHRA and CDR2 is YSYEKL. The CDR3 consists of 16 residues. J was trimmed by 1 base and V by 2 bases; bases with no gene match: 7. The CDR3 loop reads CASSQTRTGANTEAFF. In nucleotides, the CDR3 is TGCGCCAGCAGCCAAACACGTACAGGGGCGAACACTGAAGCTTTCTTT.

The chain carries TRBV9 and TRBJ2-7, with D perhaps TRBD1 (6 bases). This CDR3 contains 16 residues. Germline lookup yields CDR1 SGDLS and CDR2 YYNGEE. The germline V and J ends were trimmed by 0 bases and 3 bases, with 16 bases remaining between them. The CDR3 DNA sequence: TGTGCCAGCAGCGTAGACCCCGCGGACAGACTCTACGAGCAGTACTTC. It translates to CASSVDPADRLYEQYF.

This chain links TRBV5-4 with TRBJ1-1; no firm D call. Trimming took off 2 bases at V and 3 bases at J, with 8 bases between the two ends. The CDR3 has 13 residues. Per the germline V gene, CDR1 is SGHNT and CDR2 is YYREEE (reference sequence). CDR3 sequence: CASSFGLDTEAFF. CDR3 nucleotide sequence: TGTGCCAGCAGCTTCGGGTTGGACACTGAAGCTTTCTTT.

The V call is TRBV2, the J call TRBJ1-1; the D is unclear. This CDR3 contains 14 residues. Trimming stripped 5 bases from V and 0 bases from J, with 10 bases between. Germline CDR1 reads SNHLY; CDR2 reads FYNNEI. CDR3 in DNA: TGTGCCAGCAGTTCGGGTACCTTGAACACTGAAGCTTTCTTT. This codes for CASSSGTLNTEAFF.

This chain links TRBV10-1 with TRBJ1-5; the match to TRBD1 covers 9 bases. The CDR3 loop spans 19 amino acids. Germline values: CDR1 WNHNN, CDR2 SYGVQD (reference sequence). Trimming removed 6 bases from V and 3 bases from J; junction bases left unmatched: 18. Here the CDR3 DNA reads TGCGCCAGCAGCGAAAACGATACATGGACAGGGGCAATCAATCAGCCCCAGCATTTT. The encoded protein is CASSENDTWTGAINQPQHF.